The 6 T cell receptor beta chains below all came from one sample that was sequenced in a study of blood T cell repertoires in COVID-19. Data came from immunoSEQ multiplex PCR; TCRdb stores just in-frame clones and leaves some out. Among hundreds of thousands of clones listed, approximately 88% were seen once. Material for sequencing was peripheral blood. These receptors originate from a man in his 60s who had recovered from COVID-19.

The chain employs TRBV5-4 and TRBJ1-4; perhaps TRBD1 as D (6 bases). CDR1 is SGHNT, CDR2 YYREEE, per germline (reference sequence). This CDR3 has 16 residues. V lost 1 base to trimming and J lost 3 bases, with 13 bases between them. The CDR3 protein is CASSLRGGRSNEKLFF. The CDR3 bases are TGTGCCAGCAGCTTGAGGGGGGGCCGATCTAATGAAAAACTGTTTTTT.

The chain uses TRBV19 and TRBJ2-5, with 10 bases aligning to TRBD2. The CDR3 spans 15 residues. The germline CDR1 and CDR2 sequences are LNHDA and SQIVND (reference sequence). Trimming at V came to 5 bases and at J to 7 bases, leaving 10 bases not matched to a gene. The CDR3 loop reads CASSRQREGRGTQYF. CDR3 sequence (DNA): TGTGCCAGTAGTCGGCAGCGGGAGGGCCGGGGGACCCAGTACTTC. Filled out from reference TRBV19 and TRBJ2-5, the complete variable domain reads DGGITQSPKYLFRKEGQNVTLSCEQNLNHDAMYWYRQDPGQGLRLIYYSQIVNDFQKGDIAEGYSVSREKKESFPLTVTSAQKNPTAFYLCASSRQREGRGTQYFGPGTRLLVL.

The chain employs TRBV2 and TRBJ2-1; no firm D call. Trimming left V 4 bases short and J 2 bases short, with 15 bases between. The CDR3 totals 16 residues. Germline assignment: CDR1 SNHLY and CDR2 FYNNEI. This CDR3 is CASSASTARAYNEQFF. The CDR3 DNA reads as TGTGCCAGCAGTGCTTCGACTGCCCGCGCCTACAATGAGCAGTTCTTC.

The gene calls are TRBV4-3 and TRBJ1-2; D call uncertain. The CDR3 consists of 17 residues. Germline CDR1 is LGHNA and CDR2 is YSLEER. Trimming removed 0 bases from V and 6 bases from J, with 20 bases in between. The DNA of the CDR3 is TGCGCCAGCAGCCAAGATTATACGCCGCTCTCTAGACATGGCTACACCTTC. Protein sequence: CASSQDYTPLSRHGYTF.

The V gene is TRBV6-5, the J gene TRBJ2-7; 8 bases are shared with TRBD1. CDR3 length: 15 residues. In germline, CDR1 is MNHEY, CDR2 SVGAGI. The V segment lost 6 bases and the J segment 0 bases; nucleotides outside the gene matches: 7. The DNA of the CDR3 is TGTGCCAGCAGCCCGCTACAGGGGGGCTCCTACGAGCAGTACTTC. It encodes CASSPLQGGSYEQYF.

J is TRBJ1-5 and V is TRBV10-2; D might be TRBD1 (5 bases). This CDR3 has 14 amino acids. Germline V CDR1 and CDR2: WSHSY, SAAADI. Between the trimmed V and J ends, which lost 3 bases and 1 base, there was a span of 7 bases. CDR3 region: CASSEKGSNQPQHF. The CDR3 coding sequence is TGCGCCAGCAGTGAAAAGGGGAGCAATCAGCCCCAGCATTTT.